The sample holds a few counts of the clone carrying this TCR beta chain. Its antigen is undetermined. The entry originates in a study of T cells in localized non-small cell lung cancer. Germline V lookup: CDR1 SEHNR, CDR2 FQNEAQ (reference sequence). Trimming pared 5 bases from V and 7 bases from J, leaving 12 bases between. This CDR3 contains 13 residues. TCRdb keeps only in-frame clones here, not all; method: immunoSEQ multiplex PCR. The sample has 20,000 to 25,000 clones, more than 85% seen once. Findings and limits, study-wide: Because sequencing included only one region (of the tumor), heterogeneity remains possible. Among the top 100 tumor clones, a median around 57 appeared in adjacent lung. Among the tissues sampled, uninvolved adjacent lung had the highest T cell clonality, above tumor.

The sequenced sample was peripheral blood, obtained before any cancer treatment. This clonotype was obtained from a woman aged 35-70 years with stage I lung adenocarcinoma. The rearrangement links TRBV7-9 to TRBJ1-5; D is ambiguous. The CDR3 spells CASSVLSGQPQHF. Here the CDR3 DNA reads TGTGCCAGCAGCGTGTTATCGGGCCAGCCCCAGCATTTT.